This TCR gamma chain was sequenced in a study of Vδ1+ human thymocytes. General study points: Thymic TRG and TRD repertoires appeared highly polyclonal, with Gaussian CDR3 length distributions.

After alphabeta T cell depletion, CD3+ Vdelta1+ Vdelta2- thymocytes were sorted. Extracted RNA was reverse transcribed into cDNA. Multiplex PCR used pooled V-gene forward primers and a constant-region reverse primer to amplify CDR3s. TCRdb fed the multiplex PCR reads to CATT. The sample contains 20,000 to 25,000 gamma-chain clones, roughly an eighth of which appear only once. Germline lookup yields CDR1 VENAVY and CDR2 YDSYNSRV. Losses at the gene ends were 2 bases for V and 7 bases for J; bases not matched to a gene: 5. CDR3 length: 12 residues. This clone has only a few counts. The antigen is undetermined.

The sequencing input was Vdelta1+ gamma-delta thymocytes from the thymus. Indicated subset: FACS-sorted CD3+ TCRalphabeta- TCRVdelta1+ TCRVdelta2- thymocytes. This clonotype was sampled from a child in the first two years of life who had congenital heart surgery. V usage is TRGV8 and J usage is TRGJ1 or TRGJ2. DNA of the CDR3: TGTGCCACCTGGGATAACCTCTATAAGAAACTCTTT. Translated: CATWDNLYKKLF.